The rows below give T cell receptor beta chains drawn from one sample of a study of cytotoxic CD8 clonotypes in ibrutinib-treated CLL. The assay was immunoSEQ multiplex PCR, and TCRdb's table has in-frame clones only and misses some. The table includes about 200,000 clones, around 72% detected once. This material consisted of PBMCs, taken after 24 months of ibrutinib treatment. The origin of the receptors is a human donor with chronic lymphocytic leukemia. The CDR3 runs from the conserved cysteine through the conserved F or W. D genes are given only for firm matches. Size values are once, few and many counts, or a class for expanded clones, and some rows have none.

TRBJ2-3	NA	NA	TRBV6-5	TGTGCCAGCAGAGACAGCCCTAGCACAGATACGCAGTATTTT	CASRDSPSTDTQYF
TRBJ2-3	NA	TRBD2	TRBV9	TGTGCCAGCAGCGTAGGACTAGCAGGCACAGATACGCAGTATTTT	CASSVGLAGTDTQYF
TRBJ1-2	few	NA	TRBV30	TGTGCCTTCCGTGGGGCTAACTATGGCTACACCTTC	CAFRGANYGYTF
TRBJ2-7	NA	NA	TRBV5-4	TGTGCCAGCAGCCCCGGGACAACTCGGCCAAAGGAGCAGTACTTC	CASSPGTTRPKEQYF
TRBJ2-6	NA	NA	TRBV19	TGTGCCAGTAGTATAGCCCCCTCTGGGGCCAACGTCCTGACTTTC	CASSIAPSGANVLTF
TRBJ2-2	NA	NA	TRBV14	TGTGCCAGCAGCCAAGTTAGATACACCGGGGAGCTGTTTTTT	CASSQVRYTGELFF
TRBJ2-1	NA	TRBD2	TRBV27	TGTGCCAGCAGTCCAGGGACTAGCGGGAGTATGAATGAGCAGTTCTTC	CASSPGTSGSMNEQFF
TRBJ2-1	NA	NA	TRBV29-1	TGCAGCGTTGGTGTACCTAATGAGCAGTTCTTC	CSVGVPNEQFF
TRBJ1-3	NA	NA	TRBV27	TGTGCCAGCAGTAGGGGTGGGGCAGGGAGACCCTCTGGAAACACCATATATTTT	CASSRGGAGRPSGNTIYF
TRBJ2-5	NA	TRBD2	TRBV4-3	TGCGCCAGCAGCCAAGATAAGGTTTCGCTAGCGGGAGAGACCCAGTACTTC	CASSQDKVSLAGETQYF
TRBJ2-7	few	TRBD1	TRBV11-2	TGTGCCAGCAGCTGGGTGGGGCTGACAGGGAGAGACGAGCAGTACTTC	CASSWVGLTGRDEQYF
TRBJ2-7	NA	NA	TRBV18	TGTGCCAGCTCAGCCCGGGTCCGGGACCACGAGCAGTACTTC	CASSARVRDHEQYF
TRBJ1-1	few	NA	TRBV27	TGTGCCAGCAGTTCCCCCCCGACGGTGCCCAAAGCTTTCTTT	CASSSPPTVPKAFF
TRBJ2-7	NA	TRBD1	TRBV7-2	TGTGCCAGCAGCTTCCGGACAGGGGGCGAGCAGTACTTC	CASSFRTGGEQYF
TRBJ2-1	few	TRBD2	TRBV29-1	TGCAGCGTTTGGACTAGCGGGGTTAATGAGCAGTTCTTC	CSVWTSGVNEQFF
TRBJ1-1	NA	TRBD1	TRBV18	TGTGCCAGCTCACCCGACAGGGTTACTGAAGCTTTCTTT	CASSPDRVTEAFF
TRBJ1-5	few	NA	TRBV18	TGTGCCAGCTCGGTTAGGGGGGGCGACCAGCCCCAGCATTTT	CASSVRGGDQPQHF
TRBJ2-1	NA	TRBD2	TRBV27	TGTGCCAGCACCTTCTCTTGGACTAGCGGGAGGGCCCTTGAGCAGTTCTTC	CASTFSWTSGRALEQFF
TRBJ2-6	NA	TRBD2	TRBV5-4	TGTGCCAGCCTCTCCGGCGGGAGGGCCTCTGGGGCCAACGTCCTGACTTTC	CASLSGGRASGANVLTF
TRBJ2-3	NA	NA	TRBV28	TGTGCCAGCAGTTTTAGCCAGGGCGTGGGCACAGATACGCAGTATTTT	CASSFSQGVGTDTQYF
TRBJ1-2	NA	NA	TRBV4-3	TGCGCCAGCAGCCAAGATATGGTGGCAGGGGTCGATGGCTACACCTTC	CASSQDMVAGVDGYTF
TRBJ1-2	few	NA	TRBV6-5	TGTGCCAGCAGTCTTCGACAGGCCGGGACTTATGGCTACACCTTC	CASSLRQAGTYGYTF
TRBJ2-1	NA	TRBD2	TRBV10-3	TGTGCCATCAGTCGTGGTCCGGGACTAGAAACAAGCTCCTACAATGAGCAGTTCTTC	CAISRGPGLETSSYNEQFF
TRBJ1-1	NA	NA	TRBV6-1	TGTGCCAGCAGTGAGATCCTGAACACTGAAGCTTTCTTT	CASSEILNTEAFF
TRBJ2-7	few	TRBD2	TRBV6-1	TGTGCCAGCAGCAGACTAGCGGGAGGCTACGAGCAGTACTTC	CASSRLAGGYEQYF
TRBJ1-5	few	NA	TRBV6-1	TGTGCCAGCAGTGGTTTCGGTAGCAATCAGCCCCAGCATTTT	CASSGFGSNQPQHF
TRBJ1-6	NA	NA	TRBV5-6	TGTGCCAGCAGCTTGGATAGGGGGAGTTCACCCCTCCACTTT	CASSLDRGSSPLHF
TRBJ2-3	NA	TRBD2	TRBV7-9	TGTGCCAGCAGCTTAGCTCTAGCGGCAAGCACAGATACGCAGTATTTT	CASSLALAASTDTQYF
TRBJ2-6	NA	NA	TRBV28	TGTGCCAGCAGACCGGGAACAGGGACTGGGGCCAACGTCCTGACTTTC	CASRPGTGTGANVLTF
TRBJ2-7	NA	NA	TRBV11-3	TGTGCCAGCAGCTTAGAGGGGTGGCACGAGCAGTACTTC	CASSLEGWHEQYF
TRBJ2-3	NA	NA	TRBV7-2	TGTGCCAGCAGCCTAAGGGAGTTCTCTCCGGATACGCAGTATTTT	CASSLREFSPDTQYF
TRBJ1-2	NA	TRBD1	TRBV4-3	TGCGCCAGCAGCCAAGGCCTCTCGGGGACAGCACCCGGAGTCTATGGCTACACCTTC	CASSQGLSGTAPGVYGYTF